The 8 T cell receptor beta chains listed next were all sequenced from one sample in a study of cytomegalovirus exposure and HLA in healthy donors. Both 60 Vbeta primers and 13 Jbeta primers went into the PCR. TCRdb keeps only in-frame clones here, not all; method: immunoSEQ multiplex PCR. The sample table includes 200,000 to 250,000 clones. The sample consisted of PBMCs. The receptor source for this set is a woman in her 30s in good health and CMV-seropositive.

This rearrangement joins TRBV27 to TRBJ2-3; D uncertain. The CDR3 covers 14 residues. In germline, CDR1 is MNHEY, CDR2 SMNVEV (reference sequence). Trimming removed 3 bases from V and 5 bases from J, with 12 bases in between. The CDR3 DNA follows: TGTGCCAGCAGTTTTACCACCCTAGGAGATACGCAGTATTTT. Translated, it gives CASSFTTLGDTQYF.

CDR3 protein: CASIKSERVGTEAFF. The CDR3 DNA sequence: TGTGCCAGTATCAAGAGCGAGAGGGTGGGGACTGAAGCTTTCTTT. The rearrangement joins TRBV19 to TRBJ1-1; D gene unclear. Trimming left V 7 bases short and J 5 bases short, with 20 bases between. This CDR3 comprises 15 residues. Germline values: CDR1 LNHDA, CDR2 SQIVND (reference sequence).

The rearrangement links TRBV6-1 to TRBJ2-5; 7 bases map to TRBD1. CDR1 and CDR2 from the germline V gene are MNHNS and SASEGT. The CDR3 contains 13 residues. After removal of 1 base from V and 7 bases from J, the junction contained 3 bases not matched to a gene. CDR3 region: CASSEGDRGTQYF. CDR3 in DNA: TGTGCCAGCAGTGAAGGGGACAGAGGGACCCAGTACTTC.

The chain joins TRBV29-1 to TRBJ2-7; D remains unclear. The V gene lost 7 bases and the J gene lost 2 bases, with 15 bases spanning the gap. Germline CDR1 is SQVTM and CDR2 is ANQGSEA. This CDR3 is 13 amino acids long. The CDR3 loop reads CSAGNSDTYEQYF. The CDR3 DNA sequence: TGCAGCGCAGGCAACAGTGATACCTACGAGCAGTACTTC.

This chain uses TRBV19 with TRBJ2-3; the match to TRBD1 covers 8 bases. Germline V lookup: CDR1 LNHDA, CDR2 SQIVND (reference sequence). The trim removed 5 bases at V and 4 bases at J, leaving 8 bases unmatched. This CDR3 contains 15 residues. CDR3 region: CASSPPTGVADTQYF. CDR3 DNA: TGTGCCAGTAGTCCTCCGACAGGGGTGGCAGATACGCAGTATTTT.

This chain joins TRBV9 and TRBJ2-1; 7 bases are a match to TRBD1. V lost 5 bases and J lost 3; bases outside the gene matches: 8. CDR1 and CDR2 from the germline V gene are SGDLS and YYNGEE. The CDR3 totals 15 residues. CDR3 in DNA: TGTGCCAGCAGTGAGTACCGGGACAGCTACAATGAGCAGTTCTTC. This encodes CASSEYRDSYNEQFF. Full variable domain (missing parts from reference TRBV9 and TRBJ2-1): DSGVTQTPKHLITATGQRVTLRCSPRSGDLSVYWYQQSLDQGLQFLIQYYNGEERAKGNILERFSAQQFPDLHSELNLSSLELGDSALYFCASSEYRDSYNEQFFGPGTRLTVL.

The chain joins TRBV7-9 to TRBJ2-2, with 7 bases that match TRBD2. The germline CDR1 and CDR2 sequences are SEHNR and FQNEAQ (reference sequence). V trimming: 4 bases; J trimming: 6 bases; junction bases outside the gene matches: 2. CDR3 length: 13 amino acids. The CDR3 loop is CASSSTSSGELFF. The CDR3 DNA reads as TGTGCCAGCAGCTCGACTAGCTCCGGGGAGCTGTTTTTT.

The chain is built from TRBV6-5 and TRBJ2-1; 10 nucleotides agree with TRBD2. The J segment lost 6 bases and the V segment lost 4 bases, leaving 3 bases of the junction unmatched. This CDR3 spans 14 amino acids. Germline CDR1 is MNHEY and CDR2 is SVGAGI. The CDR3 is CASSSPSGSNEQFF. In DNA form, the CDR3 reads TGTGCCAGCAGTTCACCTAGCGGGAGCAATGAGCAGTTCTTC.